The text below deals with one T cell receptor (beta chain). These data are taken from a study of control samples from healthy donors and cancer patients. The data were produced by immunoSEQ multiplex PCR, yet TCRdb's version contains in-frame clones alone and is incomplete. The sample shows approximately 150,000 clones, 85% to 95% of them seen only once. Input material: blood. This TCR derives from a man aged 40-50 years in good health.

The CDR3 here is CASSPAVSGNEQFF. The CDR3 DNA sequence: TGTGCCAGTAGTCCTGCCGTAAGCGGGAATGAGCAGTTCTTC. The chain links TRBV19 to TRBJ2-1; D is possibly TRBD2 (6 bases). Per germline, CDR1 LNHDA and CDR2 SQIVND (reference sequence). The CDR3 is made up of 14 amino acids. The V gene lost 5 bases and the J gene lost 7 bases, with 15 bases spanning the gap.